Below are 30 T cell receptor beta chains sequenced from a single sample in a study of human T cells and chemical hapten exposure. Time point described: healthy volunteer bleed at 6 weeks. Blood, whole and unfractionated, served as the source for total RNA extraction. TCRdb re-called the RACE reads through MiXCR, storing one row per CDR3 protein. The sample has around 45,000 distinct CDR3 sequences; about 3.5% are singletons. Sequenced: whole blood. These receptors were obtained from a human donor in good health. Some clones in this sample may be carry-over from other donors' samples.

This clonotype was picked up many times. The rearrangement joins TRBV29-1 to TRBJ2-2; 8 bases map to TRBD1. Germline-derived CDR1 and CDR2 are SQVTM and ANQGSEA. With 4 bases clipped from V and 4 bases from J, the junction kept 8 bases outside the gene matches. The length of the CDR3 is 15 residues. DNA of the CDR3: TGCAGCGTTGGAGCGACAGGGGTGGGCACCGGGGAGCTGTTTTTT. It is translated as CSVGATGVGTGELFF.

The sample holds many counts of this clonotype. The V gene is TRBV28, the J gene TRBJ2-7; D not resolved. CDR3 length equals 11 residues. Per germline, CDR1 MDHEN and CDR2 SYDVKM. The V gene lost 7 bases and the J gene lost 1 base, with 5 bases spanning the gap. The CDR3 loop is CASTNSYEQYF. The CDR3 DNA reads TGTGCCAGCACCAATTCCTACGAGCAGTACTTC.

A few counts support this clonotype. The chain employs TRBV3-1 and TRBJ2-7; 7 bases fit TRBD2. With V trimmed by 4 bases and J by 5 bases, 11 bases remained unmatched. CDR1 and CDR2 (germline): LGHDT, YNNKEL (reference sequence). The CDR3 length is 15 residues. CDR3 protein: CASSPRWEGRHEQYF. Written as DNA, the CDR3 is TGTGCCAGCAGCCCCAGGTGGGAGGGCCGACACGAGCAGTACTTC.

This clonotype appeared many times. The chain carries TRBV5-1 and TRBJ2-3; the match to TRBD2 covers 10 bases. The CDR3 covers 15 residues. The germline CDR1 and CDR2 sequences are SGHRS and YFSETQ. With 3 bases clipped from V and 6 bases from J, the junction kept 7 bases outside the gene matches. The CDR3 DNA is TGCGCCAGCAGCTGGGAAGCGGGAGGGGAGGATACGCAGTATTTT. As protein: CASSWEAGGEDTQYF.

This clonotype has a count of ten or more. The chain combines TRBV21-1 with TRBJ2-5; TRBD2, the table's D call, was not compared with the DNA. TRBV21-1 is listed as a pseudogene. The CDR3 has 20 residues. The CDR3 DNA reads as TGTGCCAGCAGCGGCCAAGGCGTACTAGCGGGAGGGATATGTCAAGAGACCCAGTACTTC. The encoded protein is CASSGQGVLAGGICQETQYF.

The J gene is TRBJ1-1, the V gene TRBV5-1, with unresolved D. The CDR3 is made up of 13 amino acids. V was pared by 7 bases and J by 2 bases, with 12 bases between. Per the germline V gene, CDR1 is SGHRS and CDR2 is YFSETQ. CDR3 sequence: CASGRRENTEAFF. DNA for the CDR3: TGCGCCAGCGGACGCCGGGAAAACACTGAAGCTTTCTTT.

This clonotype has ten or more counts. The J gene is TRBJ2-3, the V gene TRBV20-1; D possibly corresponds to TRBD1 (7 bases). The CDR3 runs 18 residues. CDR1 DFQATT and CDR2 SNEGSKA come from the germline V gene (reference sequence). Trimming removed 1 base from V and 1 base from J, with 21 bases in between. The CDR3 coding sequence is TGCAGTGCTAGAGTGGGGGCGGGAAGAGGGGGCGGCACAGATACGCAGTATTTT. Its protein product is CSARVGAGRGGGTDTQYF.

This clonotype was picked up many times. The chain joins TRBV20-1 to TRBJ2-3; D may be TRBD1 (8 bases). V was pared by 8 bases and J by 0 bases, with 30 bases between. From germline, CDR1 is DFQATT and CDR2 SNEGSKA (reference sequence). The CDR3 sequence is 19 residues long. Written as DNA, the CDR3 is TGCAGTTCCGCCGGGAGGCAGGGGGCATGGGTGTCTAGCACAGATACGCAGTATTTT. Amino acid sequence: CSSAGRQGAWVSSTDTQYF.

This clonotype was found many times. This sequence joins TRBV11-3 and TRBJ1-1; TRBD1 might be the D (6 bases). Trimming left V 5 bases short and J 7 bases short, with 14 bases between. CDR3 length: 13 amino acids. Germline assignment: CDR1 SGHNT and CDR2 YENEEA. The CDR3: CASSPSGGNEAFF. In DNA, the CDR3 is TGTGCCAGCAGCCCGTCCGGGGGCAATGAAGCTTTCTTT.

This clonotype was counted at least ten times. This chain joins TRBV6-5 and TRBJ1-1; 11 bases map to TRBD1. The CDR3 is 18 residues long. Germline V gene data show CDR1 as MNHEY and CDR2 as SVGAGI. V shed 3 bases and J 3 bases; nucleotides not matched to a gene: 12. CDR3 protein: CASSYSLGQGAWDTEAFF. CDR3 nucleotides: TGTGCCAGCAGTTATTCCCTCGGACAGGGGGCTTGGGACACTGAAGCTTTCTTT.

This clonotype was detected ten times or more. The DNA for the CDR3 is TGCGCCAGCAGCTTGGGTGTACCGCCCACAGATACGCAGTATTTT. This codes for CASSLGVPPTDTQYF. V gene TRBV5-1 combines with J gene TRBJ2-3; D gene unclear. Trimming removed 0 bases at V and 2 bases at J, with 10 bases between. CDR1 is SGHRS, CDR2 YFSETQ, per germline. The CDR3 contains 15 residues.

This clonotype appeared many times. The chain carries TRBV12-3 or TRBV12-4 and TRBJ2-7; D is ambiguous. The V end lost 10 bases, the J end lost 3 bases, and 10 bases lay between the germline ends. The CDR3 is 11 residues long. The CDR3 sequence is CATRRNYEQYF. The CDR3 nucleotides are TGTGCCACCAGGCGGAACTACGAGCAGTACTTC.

This clonotype was counted ten times or more. This chain joins TRBV12-3 or TRBV12-4 and TRBJ2-7; the match to TRBD1 covers 10 bases. The CDR3 sequence is 16 residues long. V was pared by 4 bases and J by 3 bases, with 9 bases of the junction left unmatched. In nucleotides, the CDR3 is TGTGCCAGCAGTTCCGGGACAGGGGCCGCACACTACGAGCAGTACTTC. This encodes CASSSGTGAAHYEQYF.

This clonotype came up many times. The V gene is TRBV20-1, the J gene TRBJ2-3, with 8 bases lining up with TRBD2. This CDR3 is 13 amino acids long. Germline CDR1 and CDR2: DFQATT and SNEGSKA (reference sequence). The V segment lost 5 bases and the J segment 7 bases; nucleotides outside the gene matches: 8. The CDR3 sequence is CSAPSGSWNTQYF. In DNA, the CDR3 is TGCAGTGCTCCCAGCGGGAGCTGGAATACGCAGTATTTT.

This clonotype was counted a few times. The rearrangement links TRBV3-1 to TRBJ2-5; D possibly corresponds to TRBD2 (6 bases). The ends were cut back, 1 base at V and 10 bases at J, with 28 bases in the middle. The CDR3 is 18 amino acids. In germline, CDR1 is LGHDT, CDR2 YNNKEL (reference sequence). The CDR3 sequence is CASSQVLTAASATRVQYF. DNA for the CDR3: TGTGCCAGCAGCCAAGTCTTAACCGCGGCTAGCGCCACGCGGGTCCAGTACTTC.

This clonotype was found a few times. This chain links TRBV11-2 with TRBJ2-6; D possibly corresponds to TRBD2 (5 bases). CDR3 size: 21 residues. CDR1 is SGHAT, CDR2 FQNNGV, per germline. The ends were cut back, 5 bases at V and 2 bases at J, with 28 bases in the middle. The CDR3 DNA follows: TGTGCCAGCAGCCACTATGAACTAGGCGAGGGTGCCTGGGCTGGGGCCAACGTCCTGACTTTC. It yields the protein CASSHYELGEGAWAGANVLTF. Full variable domain (remainder filled in from reference TRBV11-2 and TRBJ2-6): EAGVAQSPRYKIIEKRQSVAFWCNPISGHATLYWYQQILGQGPKLLIQFQNNGVVDDSQLPKDRFSAERLKGVDSTLKIQPAKLEDSAVYLCASSHYELGEGAWAGANVLTFGAGSRLTVL.

This clonotype showed up just a few times. This chain connects TRBV4-1 to TRBJ2-4, with 10 bases lining up with TRBD2. This CDR3 has 16 residues. The germline gives CDR1 MGHRA, CDR2 YSYEKL. V was clipped by 5 bases and J by 8 bases; unmatched bases: 12. In DNA, the CDR3 is TGCGCCAGCAGCGGTCCCCCCCAGCTAGCGGGAGACATTCAGTACTTC. Translation gives CASSGPPQLAGDIQYF.

This clonotype was seen ten or more times. The chain links TRBV5-5 to TRBJ2-2; D possibly corresponds to TRBD2 (5 bases). The ends were cut back, 2 bases at V and 5 bases at J, with 7 bases in the middle. The germline V gene encodes CDR1 SGHKS and CDR2 YYEKEE (reference sequence). This CDR3 contains 13 residues. CDR3 residues: CASSFPGTGELFF. The CDR3 bases are TGTGCCAGCAGCTTCCCGGGGACCGGGGAGCTGTTTTTT. Looking up the rest from reference TRBV5-5 and TRBJ2-2 gives the full variable domain: DAGVTQSPTHLIKTRGQQVTLRCSPISGHKSVSWYQQVLGQGPQFIFQYYEKEERGRGNFPDRFSARQFPNYSSELNVNALLLGDSALYLCASSFPGTGELFFGEGSRLTVL.

This clonotype appeared many times. The chain recombines TRBV29-1 with TRBJ1-1; a weak D match, TRBD1 (6 bases). Trimming took off 4 bases at V and 1 base at J, with 10 bases between the two ends. Germline V gives CDR1 SQVTM, CDR2 ANQGSEA. The CDR3 has 13 residues. Here the CDR3 DNA reads TGCAGCGTTGGGTGGGGGCCGAACACTGAAGCTTTCTTT. Protein sequence: CSVGWGPNTEAFF.

This clonotype was observed many times. V usage is TRBV28 and J usage is TRBJ2-1, with D unclear. Germline CDR1 is MDHEN and CDR2 is SYDVKM. With 4 bases removed from V and 5 bases from J, the gap between germline ends came to 15 bases. This CDR3 is built from 15 residues. CDR3 in DNA: TGTGCCAGCAGTTCTGAGGATCTTAGGGACAATGAGCAGTTCTTC. Its protein is CASSSEDLRDNEQFF. Supplemented by reference TRBV28 and TRBJ2-1, the full variable domain reads DVKVTQSSRYLVKRTGEKVFLECVQDMDHENMFWYRQDPGLGLRLIYFSYDVKMKEKGDIPEGYSVSREKKERFSLILESASTNQTSMYLCASSSEDLRDNEQFFGPGTRLTVL.

This clonotype is medium-sized within its sample. V gene TRBV15 combines with J gene TRBJ1-2; possibly TRBD1 for D (6 bases). The CDR3 covers 13 residues. Per the germline V gene, CDR1 is LNHNV and CDR2 is YYDKDF (reference sequence). V lost 1 base and J 6 bases, leaving 9 bases between the germline ends. For the CDR3, the DNA is TGTGCCACCAGCAGAGGGGGGGCGGATGGCTACACCTTC. It specifies CATSRGGADGYTF. Supplemented by reference TRBV15 and TRBJ1-2, the full variable domain reads DAMVIQNPRYQVTQFGKPVTLSCSQTLNHNVMYWYQQKSSQAPKLLFHYYDKDFNNEADTPDNFQSRRPNTSFCFLDIRSPGLGDTAMYLCATSRGGADGYTFGSGTRLTVV.

In this sample, this clonotype turned up many times. The rearrangement links TRBV6-1 to TRBJ2-3, with 8 bases fitting TRBD2. Germline CDR1 and CDR2: MNHNS and SASEGT. Trimming cost V 5 bases and J 0 bases; bases outside gene matches: 7. This CDR3 region has 16 residues. The CDR3 is CASSPLAGPSTDTQYF. The CDR3 coding sequence is TGTGCCAGCAGTCCTCTAGCGGGCCCTAGCACAGATACGCAGTATTTT.

This clonotype showed up just a few times. The rearrangement uses TRBV28 and TRBJ1-1; D call uncertain. V gave up 3 bases and J gave up 2 bases, with 13 bases separating them. Per germline, CDR1 MDHEN and CDR2 SYDVKM. This CDR3 has 15 amino acids. The CDR3 nucleotides are TGTGCCAGCAGTTTTCAGCAAGGGTTAAACACTGAAGCTTTCTTT. It is translated as CASSFQQGLNTEAFF.

At least ten counts were recorded for this clonotype. V is TRBV28 and J is TRBJ2-1, with TRBD2 matching 11 bases. V gave up 5 bases and J gave up 16 bases; unmatched junction bases: 7. Germline values: CDR1 MDHEN, CDR2 SYDVKM. There are 12 residues in the CDR3. The CDR3 DNA is TGTGCCAGCAGTCCACTAGCGGGGGTGAAATTCTTC. Residues: CASSPLAGVKFF.

This clonotype was counted ten times or more. The chain uses TRBV3-1 and TRBJ1-4, with D possibly matching TRBD1 (6 bases). Germline assignment: CDR1 LGHDT and CDR2 YNNKEL (reference sequence). The CDR3 loop spans 15 amino acids. Trimming cost V 3 bases and J 7 bases, with 15 bases left between them. The CDR3 loop is CASSHGPGGAEKLFF. CDR3 DNA: TGTGCCAGCAGCCATGGCCCCGGGGGGGCTGAAAAACTGTTTTTT.

A remark on this clonotype: Germline and junction disagree at one end, which may indicate a read error. The chain carries TRBV5-1 and TRBJ1-6; D is perhaps TRBD1 (6 bases). The CDR3 runs to 16 residues. Germline lookup yields CDR1 SGHRS and CDR2 YFSETQ. CDR3 sequence (DNA): TGCGCCAGCAGCTTTGATGCGGGGGGGCCTTATTCACCCCTCCGCTTT. This gives the protein CASSFDAGGPYSPLRF.

Details on this clonotype: This may arise from a read error, as a much more abundant clone is one base away. The CDR3 loop is CASCPGQISYEQYF. In DNA, the CDR3 is TGTGCCAGCTGCCCGGGACAAATCTCCTACGAGCAGTACTTC. The chain links TRBV27 to TRBJ2-7, with D tentatively TRBD1 (6 bases). Trimming stripped 8 bases from V and 0 bases from J, with 14 bases between. This CDR3 spans 14 amino acids. Germline CDR1 MNHEY, CDR2 SMNVEV (reference sequence).

J is TRBJ1-2 and V is TRBV6-1, with D perhaps TRBD1 (6 bases). This CDR3 is 13 amino acids long. Germline assignment: CDR1 MNHNS and CDR2 SASEGT. V was trimmed by 5 bases and J by 8 bases, leaving 15 bases between them. CDR3 DNA sequence: TGTGCCAGCAGTTTAAGATACAGGGAAGGCTACACCTTC. This translates into CASSLRYREGYTF.

This clonotype was detected many times. The chain employs TRBV4-2 and TRBJ1-6; TRBD1 is a possible D gene (5 bases). The CDR3 runs to 16 residues. The V end was cut by 0 bases, the J end by 10 bases, with 16 bases between. The V gene's germline CDR1 is LGHNA and CDR2 YNFKEQ. CDR3 bases: TGTGCCAGCAGCCAAGATCTTTCAGGGTCGGGCTCACCCCTCCACTTT. This encodes CASSQDLSGSGSPLHF.

This clonotype was detected ten times or more. The chain has TRBV7-9 and TRBJ1-2; 10 bases line up with TRBD1. Germline V gene lookup returns CDR1 SEHNR and CDR2 FQNEAQ (reference sequence). The V segment lost 5 bases and the J segment 3 bases; nucleotides outside the gene matches: 3. The CDR3 runs to 14 residues. The CDR3 DNA reads as TGTGCCAGCAGCCCAGGACAGGGGGACTATGGCTACACCTTC. Translated, it gives CASSPGQGDYGYTF.